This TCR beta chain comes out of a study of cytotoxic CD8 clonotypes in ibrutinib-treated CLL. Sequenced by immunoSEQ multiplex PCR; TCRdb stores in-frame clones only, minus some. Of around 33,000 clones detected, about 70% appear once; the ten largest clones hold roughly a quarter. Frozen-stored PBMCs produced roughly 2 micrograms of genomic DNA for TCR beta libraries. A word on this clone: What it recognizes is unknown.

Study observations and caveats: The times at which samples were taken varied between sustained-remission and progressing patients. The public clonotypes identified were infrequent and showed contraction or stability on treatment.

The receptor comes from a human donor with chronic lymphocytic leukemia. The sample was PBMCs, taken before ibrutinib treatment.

CDR3 sequence: CASSLAAEMNTEAFF. DNA of the CDR3: TGTGCCAGCAGTTTAGCGGCAGAAATGAACACTGAAGCTTTCTTT. The chain links TRBV28 to TRBJ1-1; D is ambiguous. Germline V lookup: CDR1 MDHEN, CDR2 SYDVKM. V shed 2 bases and J shed 0 bases, with 10 bases lying between them. The CDR3 length is 15 residues. Full variable domain (missing parts from reference TRBV28 and TRBJ1-1): DVKVTQSSRYLVKRTGEKVFLECVQDMDHENMFWYRQDPGLGLRLIYFSYDVKMKEKGDIPEGYSVSREKKERFSLILESASTNQTSMYLCASSLAAEMNTEAFFGQGTRLTVV.